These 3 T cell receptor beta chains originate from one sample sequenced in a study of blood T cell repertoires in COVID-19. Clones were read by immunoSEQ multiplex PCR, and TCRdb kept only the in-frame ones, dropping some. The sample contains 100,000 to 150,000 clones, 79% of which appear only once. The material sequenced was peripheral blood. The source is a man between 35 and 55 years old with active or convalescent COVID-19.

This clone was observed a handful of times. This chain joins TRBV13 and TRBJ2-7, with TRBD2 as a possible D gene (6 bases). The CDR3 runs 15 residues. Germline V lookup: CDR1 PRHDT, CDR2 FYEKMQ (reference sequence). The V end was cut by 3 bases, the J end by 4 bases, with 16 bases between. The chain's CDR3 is CASSLAGLGEYEQYF. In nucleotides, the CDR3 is TGTGCCAGCAGCTTGGCGGGACTTGGGGAGTACGAGCAGTACTTC.

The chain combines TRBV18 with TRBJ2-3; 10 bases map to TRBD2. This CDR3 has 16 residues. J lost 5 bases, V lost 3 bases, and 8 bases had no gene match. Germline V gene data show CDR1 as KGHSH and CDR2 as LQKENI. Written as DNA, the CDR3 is TGTGCCAGCTCACCCGTGCTAGCGGGAGTGGAAGATACGCAGTATTTT. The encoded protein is CASSPVLAGVEDTQYF.

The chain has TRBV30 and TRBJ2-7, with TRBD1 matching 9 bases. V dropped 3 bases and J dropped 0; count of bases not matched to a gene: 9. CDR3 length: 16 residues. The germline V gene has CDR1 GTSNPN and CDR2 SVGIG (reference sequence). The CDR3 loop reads CAWSLRGTGTSYEQYF. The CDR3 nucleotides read TGTGCCTGGAGCCTTCGGGGGACAGGGACCTCCTACGAGCAGTACTTC.